This TCR beta chain is from a study of long-term antiretroviral therapy in people with HIV (dated by TCRdb to between 2020 and 2023). Context from the whole study: The earliest samples were collected approximately a decade before the 2015 WHO recommendation for immediate ART, a period when ART was typically delayed until CD4 counts fell. Whether ART initiation and durable HIV suppression were associated with changes in peripheral blood TRB repertoire composition and diversity was tested in a retrospective serial study. The cohort contributed over 150 cryopreserved PBMC samples from a few dozen adults with confirmed HIV infection, collected serially over a mean of around six years (range 1-12). Among the 30 to 35 participants with HIV, around ten were female. No cross-contamination during QIAcube processing was seen in test extractions of a monoclonal T-cell line run alongside 30 to 35 polyclonal samples.

In regard to this clone: Its antigen has not been determined. Per-nucleotide qualities are absent, and no much larger clonotype sits a single base away.

Participants were included only if at least one PBMC sample before ART initiation and at least two post-ART samples were available. All participants with HIV were treated in the United States of America. Before DNA extraction, cryopreserved samples of 1-10 million PBMC were thawed and then washed. At the time of the earliest PBMC sample, participants with HIV were aged between roughly 20 and 54 years. Each participant contributed PBMC samples from 1-4 timepoints before ART initiation and 2-8 timepoints after ART initiation, with a median of 7 samples. Serial HIV viral load, CD4+ T-cell count, ART history and demographic data were obtained for every participant. Genomic DNA was extracted from unsorted PBMC with a Qiagen kit on a QIAcube, with processing performed in batches of 12 samples. V gives up 1 base and J gives up 2 bases, and the segment between their germline ends measures 6 bases. The CDR3 numbers 13 residues from cysteine through valine. Just the 39-base CDR3 DNA is kept, in frame starting at base 1. CDR1 SEHNR and CDR2 FQNEAQ were looked up in the germline V gene (reference sequence).

Sequencing of the TRB variable region was done with the immunoSEQ hsTCRB v3.0 assay at survey level resolution. The targeted TRB sequencing depth was roughly 35,000-50,000 T-cell genomes per sample. An Illumina MiSeq with a v3 150-cycle kit was used to sequence the pooled TRB libraries. As for how the authors treated the data: Analysis of repertoires was carried out in R inside a reproducible Nextflow workflow spanning QC, data transformation and analysis. LymphoSeq2, an R package for exploring AIRR-Seq data, was used to implement the custom analyses. Four samples that yielded fewer than 5000 total TRB sequences were excluded, so that approximately 170 HIV repertoires were analyzed. Among the 170 to 200 HIV repertoires that were kept, around 59 were collected before ART initiation and roughly 130 were collected after ART initiation. Repertoires were downsampled to 5000 TRB nucleotide sequences, and summary statistics were averaged over 100 downsampling iterations. TRB sequences were retained for analysis only if CDR3 regions of at least seven amino acids were present. A Shannon entropy-derived clonality score and the Gini coefficient were used to measure diversity. In the repertoire networks, any two of the top 5000 CDR3 amino acid sequences were linked whenever the two sequences differed by an edit distance of one. For TRB CDR3 amino acid sequences, GLIPH2 was used to predict antigen specificity groups and MHC restriction. To flag known associations with CMV, EBV, HIV or tissue antigens, CDR3 amino acid sequences were compared against VDJdb and McPAS-TCR. Pre-ART, post-ART and control groups were compared with Wilcoxon signed-rank tests and Holm-Bonferroni correction. TCRdb retrieved this table from immuneACCESS and kept in-frame rearrangements only. Not all clones are present; in checked studies, unresolved V genes account for under half, and no reason is known for the remainder. The V and J calls and clone size come from that table; D and trimming were worked out from the DNA. The sample table records tens of thousands of clones; 80% of these occur just once. The ten largest clones take up around 15% of the sample.

Overall study outcomes, separate from this receptor: A significant increase in TRB diversity was found to be associated with ART initiation, although TRB diversity was observed to remain significantly below that of transplant donor controls even after long-term ART. Because PBMC availability was limited, only the TCR beta chain was sequenced, with no alpha chain pairing. Because cell numbers in pre-ART samples were limited, unsorted PBMC were profiled instead of sorted CD4+ and CD8+ T cells. HIV repertoires had narrower CDR3 length ranges than controls, and the network structure suggested an antigen-experienced repertoire that shifted only slightly toward naive after ART. The repertoire was dominated across all time points by expanded TRB clones identified before ART initiation, although this dominance was seen to fluctuate and to decrease in many PLHIV after ART. No data were available on ART adherence, viral resistance or therapy changes, limiting inferences about post-ART repertoire changes. The samples span the years 2004 to 2017, and the ART regimens used may be less effective than current regimens.

This TCR was recovered from a woman aged 25 to 39 with HIV. The source was unsorted PBMCs, collected 2.9 years after starting antiretroviral therapy. The V and J segments used are TRBV7-9 and TRBJ2-7; a tentative D call is TRBD1 (6 bases match). The CDR3 has the sequence CASSLGTAYEQYV. The bases read TGTGCCAGCAGCTTAGGGACAGCCTACGAGCAGTACGTC.